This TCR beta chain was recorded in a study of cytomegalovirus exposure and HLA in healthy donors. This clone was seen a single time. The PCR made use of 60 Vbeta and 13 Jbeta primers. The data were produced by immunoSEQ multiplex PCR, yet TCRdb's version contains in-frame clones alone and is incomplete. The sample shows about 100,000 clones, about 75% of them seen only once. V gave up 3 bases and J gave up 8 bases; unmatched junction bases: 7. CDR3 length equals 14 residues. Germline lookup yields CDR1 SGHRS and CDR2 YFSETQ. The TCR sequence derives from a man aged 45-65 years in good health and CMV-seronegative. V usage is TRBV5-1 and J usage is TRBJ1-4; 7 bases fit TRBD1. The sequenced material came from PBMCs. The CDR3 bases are TGCGCCAGCAGCTCTGACAGGGATAACGAAAAACTGTTTTTT. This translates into CASSSDRDNEKLFF.